This entry lists 9 T cell receptor beta chains sequenced from one sample in a study of cytomegalovirus exposure and HLA in healthy donors (dated by TCRdb to 2015 to 2018). Libraries came from the immunoSEQ multiplex PCR assay. For the multiplex PCR, a mixture combining 60 forward primers for TCR Vbeta segments and 13 reverse primers for TCR Jbeta segments was used. As stored in TCRdb, this immuneACCESS dataset retains in-frame rearrangements with V and J assigned. A fraction of the clones does not appear; measured against another copy, unresolved V genes explain less than half of the discrepancy, and the remainder lacks a known reason. Counted in this sample were 150,000 to 180,000 clones; 70% to 80% of them appeared once. Of the sample, 4% is held by the ten largest clones. Sequencing was done on a sample of PBMCs. These receptors were collected from a woman in her forties in good health and CMV-seronegative.

V and J are TRBV28 and TRBJ2-7, with TRBD1 identical over 10 bases. The CDR3 spans 14 residues. V lost 6 bases, J lost 2 bases, and 4 bases stayed unmatched. Germline CDR1 MDHEN, CDR2 SYDVKM. The CDR3 DNA is TGTGCCAGCAGCTCCGGACAGGGGGCCTACGAGCAGTACTTC. Translated, it gives CASSSGQGAYEQYF.

The chain joins TRBV6-1 to TRBJ1-1, with 7 bases fitting TRBD1. The junction had 7 bases not matched to a gene; V was cut back by 8 bases and J by 1 base. Germline V gene lookup returns CDR1 MNHNS and CDR2 SASEGT. This CDR3 contains 14 residues. CDR3 DNA: TGTGCCAGCGACAGGGCGGGATCGAACACTGAAGCTTTCTTT. It is translated as CASDRAGSNTEAFF.

As regards this clone: One end of the junction varies from germline; a read error may be responsible. The chain links TRBV5-1 to TRBJ1-2, with 9 bases that match TRBD1. The CDR3 is 13 amino acids. Looked up from germline, CDR1 is SGHRS and CDR2 is YFSETQ. CDR3 residues: CASSSRDREKGLF. CDR3 sequence (DNA): TGCGCCAGCAGCTCCAGGGACAGGGAAAAAGGCCTCTTC.

The V call is TRBV5-4, the J call TRBJ2-7, with D unclear. Looked up from germline, CDR1 is SGHNT and CDR2 is YYREEE (reference sequence). This CDR3 region has 13 residues. V gave up 0 bases and J gave up 4 bases, with 8 bases separating them. CDR3 in amino acids: CASSLEALYEQYF. In nucleotides, the CDR3 is TGTGCCAGCAGCTTGGAAGCATTGTACGAGCAGTACTTC.

The J gene is TRBJ1-1, the V gene TRBV6-1; D not certain. The CDR3 runs 15 residues. Germline lookup yields CDR1 MNHNS and CDR2 SASEGT. V lost 2 bases and J lost 3, with 13 bases in between. CDR3 in amino acids: CASSESVARDTEAFF. CDR3 sequence (DNA): TGTGCCAGCAGTGAAAGCGTGGCGAGGGACACTGAAGCTTTCTTT.

The CDR3 DNA sequence: TGTGCCAGCAGTCCCTCCCGGTCGGGATATGGCTACACCTTC. Its translation: CASSPSRSGYGYTF. The V call is TRBV6-1, the J call TRBJ1-2; D gene unclear. CDR1 is MNHNS, CDR2 SASEGT, per germline. The CDR3 has 14 amino acids. Trimming removed 5 bases from V and 5 bases from J, with 15 bases in between.

This sequence joins TRBV5-4 and TRBJ2-7; 7 nucleotides line up with TRBD1. The CDR3 runs to 13 residues. Germline V gene data show CDR1 as SGHNT and CDR2 as YYREEE (reference sequence). Trimming cost V 4 bases and J 3 bases; bases outside gene matches: 4. The CDR3 region has the DNA TGTGCCAGCAGCCAGACAGGGAGCTACGAGCAGTACTTC. This sequence encodes CASSQTGSYEQYF. The whole variable domain, filled in from reference TRBV5-4 and TRBJ2-7, reads ETGVTQSPTHLIKTRGQQVTLRCSSQSGHNTVSWYQQALGQGPQFIFQYYREEENGRGNFPPRFSGLQFPNYSSELNVNALELDDSALYLCASSQTGSYEQYFGPGTRLTVT.

This clone counts as medium-sized (0.01 to 0.1%). V gene TRBV4-1 combines with J gene TRBJ1-1; no clear D gene. V shed 3 bases and J shed 1 base, with 6 bases lying between them. The germline CDR1 and CDR2 sequences are MGHRA and YSYEKL. This CDR3 spans 13 amino acids. In DNA form, the CDR3 reads TGCGCCAGCAGCCACCCGAGGAACACTGAAGCTTTCTTT. Its translation is CASSHPRNTEAFF.

This chain joins TRBV6-5 and TRBJ2-2, with 9 bases matching TRBD2. CDR1 MNHEY and CDR2 SVGAGI come from the germline V gene. V was pared by 6 bases and J by 4 bases, with 6 bases of the junction left unmatched. CDR3 length: 15 residues. CDR3 in amino acids: CASRASGIGTGELFF. The CDR3 DNA follows: TGTGCCAGCAGGGCTAGCGGGATCGGCACCGGGGAGCTGTTTTTT.